The 21 T cell receptor beta chains reported below all come from one sample, sequenced in a study of preoperative IRX-2 immunotherapy in early breast cancer. Indicated treatment: preoperative locoregional IRX-2 cytokine immunotherapy. Repertoires were generated with immunoSEQ multiplex PCR, while TCRdb's copy carries only in-frame clones and drops some. Of about 98,000 clones listed, 86% are singletons. Material: tumor tissue, obtained after IRX-2 immunotherapy. The receptor set was obtained from a human donor with breast cancer.

This rearrangement joins TRBV18 to TRBJ1-5; D is unclear. Per the germline V gene, CDR1 is KGHSH and CDR2 is LQKENI. V dropped 4 bases and J dropped 4 bases, with 5 bases sitting between them. This CDR3 contains 12 residues. As DNA, the CDR3 is TGTGCCAGCTCACTCGAAAATCAGCCCCAGCATTTT. Its protein product is CASSLENQPQHF.

The chain combines TRBV5-1 with TRBJ2-3; D is perhaps TRBD2 (6 bases). CDR1 and CDR2 from the germline V gene are SGHRS and YFSETQ. The CDR3 totals 14 residues. V gave up 5 bases and J gave up 2 bases, with 12 bases separating them. This chain's CDR3 is CASRRDSYTDTQYF. The CDR3 DNA reads TGCGCCAGCAGGAGGGACTCGTACACAGATACGCAGTATTTT.

This clone has more than one count but fewer than ten. CDR3 nucleotide sequence: TGTGCCAGCAGCTACCAGGAGAACACTGAAGCTTTCTTT. Translation gives CASSYQENTEAFF. The chain links TRBV6-8 to TRBJ1-1; D unclear. V lost 6 bases and J 1 base, leaving 9 bases between the germline ends. CDR3 length: 13 residues. Germline loops: CDR1 MNHGY, CDR2 SAAAGT.

The chain links TRBV5-1 to TRBJ2-2; 10 bases are shared with TRBD1. This CDR3 comprises 15 residues. CDR1 is SGHRS and CDR2 is YFSETQ in the germline V gene. After removal of 4 bases from V and 5 bases from J, the junction contained 5 bases not matched to a gene. CDR3 coding DNA: TGCGCCAGCAGCATGACAGGGGGCGCGACCGGGGAGCTGTTTTTT. Translated: CASSMTGGATGELFF.

The chain recombines TRBV7-7 with TRBJ2-5; 9 bases agree with TRBD1. The CDR3 contains 15 residues. CDR1 is SSHAT, CDR2 FNYEAQ, per germline (reference sequence). The J segment lost 2 bases and the V segment lost 6 bases, leaving 7 bases of the junction unmatched. The CDR3 region has the DNA TGTGCCAGCAGTGTGGGGACAGGGAGGCAAGAGACCCAGTACTTC. Its translation is CASSVGTGRQETQYF.

The V and J genes are TRBV18 and TRBJ1-1, with D possibly being TRBD1 (5 bases). Trimming took off 4 bases at V and 11 bases at J, with 14 bases between the two ends. CDR1 and CDR2 (germline): KGHSH, LQKENI. The CDR3 spans 12 residues. CDR3 loop: CASSRGVEAAFF. The CDR3 coding sequence is TGTGCCAGCTCACGGGGGGTCGAGGCGGCTTTCTTT. Drawing the rest from reference TRBV18 and TRBJ1-1, the complete variable domain is NAGVMQNPRHLVRRRGQEARLRCSPMKGHSHVYWYRQLPEEGLKFMVYLQKENIIDESGMPKERFSAEFPKEGPSILRIQQVVRGDSAAYFCASSRGVEAAFFGQGTRLTVV.

V and J are TRBV2 and TRBJ2-3; 7 bases are a match to TRBD1. The CDR3 has 12 amino acids. V was clipped by 10 bases and J by 3 bases; unmatched bases: 4. Germline lookup yields CDR1 SNHLY and CDR2 FYNNEI. CDR3 in DNA: TGTGCCACGAGACAGGGAACAGATACGCAGTATTTT. Translated: CATRQGTDTQYF.

This chain links TRBV6-7 with TRBJ1-1, with D unclear. TRBV6-7 is an ORF, with its function uncertain. The CDR3 length is 14 residues. Trimming left V 1 base short and J 7 bases short, with 13 bases between. The CDR3 nucleotides read TGTGCCAGCAGTTACTTAACACAATCGAGTGAAGCTTTCTTT. Its protein is CASSYLTQSSEAFF.

This chain links TRBV7-7 with TRBJ2-2; D is possibly TRBD1 (6 bases). The CDR3 sequence is 14 residues long. CDR1 SSHAT and CDR2 FNYEAQ come from the germline V gene (reference sequence). Trimming removed 5 bases from V and 4 bases from J, with 11 bases in between. The CDR3 loop reads CASSPQGGTGELFF. CDR3 nucleotide sequence: TGTGCCAGCAGCCCACAGGGTGGCACCGGGGAGCTGTTTTTT.

The chain carries TRBV29-1 and TRBJ2-5; TRBD1 might be the D (6 bases). Germline CDR1 and CDR2: SQVTM and ANQGSEA. V gave up 7 bases and J gave up 4 bases, with 16 bases separating them. The CDR3 is 13 residues long. The CDR3 nucleotides are TGCAGCGCCGAGCAGACAGGCTTAGAGACCCAGTACTTC. Its translation is CSAEQTGLETQYF.

The chain combines TRBV19 with TRBJ2-1; 9 bases match TRBD1. The J segment lost 5 bases and the V segment lost 5 bases, leaving 10 bases of the junction unmatched. The CDR3 has 16 residues. Germline V gene sequence: CDR1 LNHDA, CDR2 SQIVND (reference sequence). The CDR3 bases are TGTGCCAGTAGTGCACCGGGACAGGGAGGTAACAATGAGCAGTTCTTC. As protein: CASSAPGQGGNNEQFF. The complete variable domain, with remaining parts taken from reference TRBV19 and TRBJ2-1, reads DGGITQSPKYLFRKEGQNVTLSCEQNLNHDAMYWYRQDPGQGLRLIYYSQIVNDFQKGDIAEGYSVSREKKESFPLTVTSAQKNPTAFYLCASSAPGQGGNNEQFFGPGTRLTVL.

A single count supports this clone. V and J are TRBV18 and TRBJ2-7, with 9 bases matching TRBD1. The V and J ends lost 3 bases and 8 bases, in that order; junction bases with no gene match: 11. Germline CDR1 KGHSH, CDR2 LQKENI. The CDR3 is 15 residues long. DNA for the CDR3: TGTGCCAGCTCACCTGTCCGGGACAGGGATCCTAAGCAGTACTTC. Amino acid sequence: CASSPVRDRDPKQYF. The variable domain in full, with the rest retrieved from reference TRBV18 and TRBJ2-7, is NAGVMQNPRHLVRRRGQEARLRCSPMKGHSHVYWYRQLPEEGLKFMVYLQKENIIDESGMPKERFSAEFPKEGPSILRIQQVVRGDSAAYFCASSPVRDRDPKQYFGPGTRLTVT.

The genes are TRBV5-1 and TRBJ2-3; 7 nucleotides line up with TRBD1. CDR3 length: 15 amino acids. Germline V lookup: CDR1 SGHRS, CDR2 YFSETQ. V gave up 2 bases and J gave up 4 bases; unmatched junction bases: 7. The CDR3 region is CASSFDRAGPDTQYF. Here the CDR3 DNA reads TGCGCCAGCAGCTTCGACAGGGCCGGCCCAGATACGCAGTATTTT.

The rearrangement links TRBV19 to TRBJ1-2, with a weak D call TRBD1 (5 bases). There are 17 residues in the CDR3. Germline CDR1 reads LNHDA; CDR2 reads SQIVND (reference sequence). Trimming stripped 4 bases from V and 4 bases from J, with 22 bases between. CDR3 DNA: TGTGCCAGTAGTACGAGGGGCCTCGCAGCTTACATCTATGGCTACACCTTC. Translation: CASSTRGLAAYIYGYTF.

J is TRBJ2-7 and V is TRBV12-5; D uncertain. Germline CDR1 LGHNT, CDR2 FRNRAP. The CDR3 contains 13 residues. The germline V and J ends were trimmed by 1 base and 2 bases, with 6 bases remaining between them. The CDR3 sequence is CASGLEPAYEQYF. DNA of the CDR3: TGTGCTAGTGGTTTGGAGCCGGCCTACGAGCAGTACTTC.

The genes are TRBV5-1 and TRBJ2-3; the match to TRBD2 covers 7 bases. This CDR3 has 15 amino acids. The junction had 10 bases not matched to a gene; V was cut back by 5 bases and J by 4 bases. Germline CDR1 reads SGHRS; CDR2 reads YFSETQ. The CDR3 DNA is TGCGCCAGCAGTCTTCTGGCGGGAGTTGCAGATACGCAGTATTTT. Its protein product is CASSLLAGVADTQYF.

The rearrangement joins TRBV10-1 to TRBJ2-2; D perhaps matches TRBD1 (6 bases). There are 14 residues in the CDR3. Germline V lookup: CDR1 WNHNN, CDR2 SYGVQD (reference sequence). The V gene lost 6 bases and the J gene lost 5 bases, with 13 bases spanning the gap. The CDR3 is CASSGTLGTGELFF. The CDR3 nucleotides are TGCGCCAGCAGCGGGACATTGGGGACCGGGGAGCTGTTTTTT.

This clone was detected once. V is TRBV1 and J is TRBJ1-1; TRBD1 is the table's D call, not checked against the DNA. TRBV1 is a known pseudogene. The CDR3 runs 14 residues. CDR3 loop: CASSQQGLNTEAFF. The CDR3 coding sequence is TGCGCCAGCAGCCAACAGGGGTTGAACACTGAAGCTTTCTTT.

V usage is TRBV19 and J usage is TRBJ1-5, with a tentative D call TRBD1 (5 bases). V lost 8 bases to trimming and J lost 10 bases, with 15 bases between them. The CDR3 is 12 residues long. From germline, CDR1 is LNHDA and CDR2 SQIVND (reference sequence). DNA of the CDR3: TGTGCCAGTGCCGGCGGGGGAAGACCCCAGCATTTT. Its translation is CASAGGGRPQHF.

The chain carries TRBV23-1 and TRBJ1-4; D gene ambiguous. Being an ORF, TRBV23-1 has a function that is uncertain. Trimming stripped 6 bases from V and 4 bases from J, with 12 bases between. This CDR3 contains 14 residues. Here the CDR3 DNA reads TGCGCCAGCAGCTTGTTTCCAGTTAATGAAAAACTGTTTTTT. This encodes CASSLFPVNEKLFF.

This chain uses TRBV15 with TRBJ1-1, with 7 bases matching TRBD1. J gave up 0 bases and V 6 bases, and 13 bases lay outside the gene matches. From germline, CDR1 is LNHNV and CDR2 YYDKDF (reference sequence). The CDR3 consists of 17 residues. CDR3 nucleotides: TGTGCCACCAGTAGTAGGACAGGATCTTTTATGAACACTGAAGCTTTCTTT. It yields the protein CATSSRTGSFMNTEAFF. The full variable domain, rest sourced from reference TRBV15 and TRBJ1-1, is DAMVIQNPRYQVTQFGKPVTLSCSQTLNHNVMYWYQQKSSQAPKLLFHYYDKDFNNEADTPDNFQSRRPNTSFCFLDIRSPGLGDTAMYLCATSSRTGSFMNTEAFFGQGTRLTVV.